Below, 3 T cell receptor beta chains from the same sample are listed, as sequenced in a study. TCRdb reanalysed the RT-PCR reads using MiXCR and keeps one entry per CDR3 protein. The sample carries 650,000 to 800,000 distinct CDR3 sequences, approximately 15% recorded once. Sequenced sample: memory CD4+ T cells from blood. These TCRs come from a female donor in good health, serving as a healthy control.

This clonotype was found many times. The chain joins TRBV7-3 to TRBJ1-6; tentatively, D is TRBD1 (5 bases). Trimming pared 1 base from V and 10 bases from J, leaving 11 bases between. This CDR3 spans 14 amino acids. Germline assignment: CDR1 SGHTA and CDR2 FQGTGA. CDR3 nucleotide sequence: TGTGCCAGCAGCTTAAAGGGATGGGACTCACCCCTCCACTTT. Translating it yields CASSLKGWDSPLHF. The entire variable domain, with the rest obtained from reference TRBV7-3 and TRBJ1-6, is as follows: GAGVSQTPSNKVTEKGKYVELRCDPISGHTALYWYRQSLGQGPEFLIYFQGTGAADDSGLPNDRFFAVRPEGSVSTLKIQRTERGDSAVYLCASSLKGWDSPLHFGNGTRLTVT.

The chain uses TRBV21-1 and TRBJ2-5; TRBD2 reflects the table's D call only, with no check against the DNA. TRBV21-1 is tagged as a pseudogene. The CDR3 extends over 16 amino acids. The CDR3 loop reads CASSPGLAGSQETQYF. In DNA, the CDR3 is TGTGCCAGCAGCCCGGGGCTAGCGGGGTCCCAAGAGACCCAGTACTTC.

V is TRBV5-1 and J is TRBJ1-2; the match to TRBD1 covers 8 bases. Germline V gene lookup returns CDR1 SGHRS and CDR2 YFSETQ. V shed 4 bases and J 3 bases; nucleotides not matched to a gene: 5. The CDR3 sequence is 14 residues long. The CDR3: CASSDQGADYGYTF. Written as DNA, the CDR3 is TGCGCCAGCAGCGACCAGGGGGCTGACTATGGCTACACCTTC.